A single T cell receptor (beta chain) is shown here with its context. Its target is not known. The PCR employed 60 Vbeta primers together with 13 Jbeta primers. Data came from immunoSEQ multiplex PCR; TCRdb stores just in-frame clones and leaves some out. The sample holds about 200,000 clones, roughly 80% seen once. The V gene end was trimmed by 0 bases and the J gene end by 2 bases; junction bases not matched to a gene: 10. The CDR3 runs to 17 residues. CDR1 is LGHNT, CDR2 FRNRAP, per germline. The source of the sample is a study of cytomegalovirus exposure and HLA in healthy donors. Broader study findings: Sequencing depth roughly uniform across donors was assumed in presence/absence analyses.

The TCR sequence derives from a woman younger than 35 in good health and CMV-seronegative. Sequencing input: PBMCs. This sequence joins TRBV12-5 and TRBJ2-7; 7 bases are a match to TRBD2. The CDR3 protein is CASGLVLRRESPYEQYV. In nucleotides, the CDR3 is TGTGCTAGTGGTTTGGTCCTTAGGCGGGAGAGTCCCTACGAGCAGTACGTC.